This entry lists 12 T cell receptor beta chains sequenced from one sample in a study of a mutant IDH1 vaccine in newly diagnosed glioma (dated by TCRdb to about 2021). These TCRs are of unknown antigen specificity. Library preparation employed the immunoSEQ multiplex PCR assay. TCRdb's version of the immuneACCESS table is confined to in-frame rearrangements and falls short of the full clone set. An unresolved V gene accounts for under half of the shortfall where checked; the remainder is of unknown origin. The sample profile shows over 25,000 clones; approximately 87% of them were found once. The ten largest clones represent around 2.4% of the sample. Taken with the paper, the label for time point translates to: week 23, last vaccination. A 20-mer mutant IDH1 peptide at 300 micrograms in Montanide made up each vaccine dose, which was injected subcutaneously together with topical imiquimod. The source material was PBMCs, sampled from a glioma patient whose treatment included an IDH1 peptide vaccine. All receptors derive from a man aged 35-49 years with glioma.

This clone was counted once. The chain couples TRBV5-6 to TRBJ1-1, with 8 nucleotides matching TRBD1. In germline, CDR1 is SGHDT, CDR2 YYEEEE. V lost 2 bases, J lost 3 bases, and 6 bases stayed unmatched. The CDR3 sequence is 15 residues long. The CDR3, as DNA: TGTGCCAGCAGCTTTCAGGGGGCGTTTGACACTGAAGCTTTCTTT. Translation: CASSFQGAFDTEAFF.

The chain's CDR3 is CASSEGVGANVLTF. The CDR3 DNA follows: TGTGCCAGCAGTGAAGGGGTAGGGGCCAACGTCCTGACTTTC. V is TRBV6-1 and J is TRBJ2-6; no firm D call. This CDR3 is 14 amino acids long. Trimming stripped 1 base from V and 4 bases from J, with 5 bases between. Germline lookup yields CDR1 MNHNS and CDR2 SASEGT.

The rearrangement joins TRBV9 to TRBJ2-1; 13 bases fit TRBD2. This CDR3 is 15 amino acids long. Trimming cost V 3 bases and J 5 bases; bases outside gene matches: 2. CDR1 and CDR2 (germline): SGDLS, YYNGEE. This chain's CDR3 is CASSAGTSGNNEQFF. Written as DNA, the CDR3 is TGTGCCAGCAGCGCCGGGACTAGCGGGAACAATGAGCAGTTCTTC.

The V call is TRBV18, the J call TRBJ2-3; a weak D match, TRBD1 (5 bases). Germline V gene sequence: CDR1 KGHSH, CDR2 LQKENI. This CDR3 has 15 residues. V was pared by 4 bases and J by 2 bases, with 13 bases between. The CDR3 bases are TGTGCCAGCTCACGTCAGGGTCTCGACACAGATACGCAGTATTTT. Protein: CASSRQGLDTDTQYF.

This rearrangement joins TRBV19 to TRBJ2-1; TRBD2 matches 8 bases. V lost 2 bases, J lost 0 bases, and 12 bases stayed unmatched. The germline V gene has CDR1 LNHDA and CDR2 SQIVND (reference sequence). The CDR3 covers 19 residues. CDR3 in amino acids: CASSIRRAGAYSSYNEQFF. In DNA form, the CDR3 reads TGTGCCAGTAGTATAAGGCGAGCGGGGGCGTATAGCTCCTACAATGAGCAGTTCTTC.

The CDR3 DNA follows: TGTGCCAGCAGCCCCCGACAGTTTGACGAGCAGTACTTC. This encodes CASSPRQFDEQYF. The chain employs TRBV7-9 and TRBJ2-7, with D possibly being TRBD1 (5 bases). The ends were cut back, 5 bases at V and 5 bases at J, with 13 bases in the middle. This CDR3 is built from 13 residues. Per germline, CDR1 SEHNR and CDR2 FQNEAQ (reference sequence).

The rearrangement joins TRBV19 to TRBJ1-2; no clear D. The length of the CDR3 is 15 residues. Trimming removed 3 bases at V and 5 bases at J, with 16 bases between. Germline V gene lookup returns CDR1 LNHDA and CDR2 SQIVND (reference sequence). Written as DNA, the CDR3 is TGTGCCAGTAGTATCCCTGGCAGGAACTTATATGGCTACACCTTC. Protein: CASSIPGRNLYGYTF.

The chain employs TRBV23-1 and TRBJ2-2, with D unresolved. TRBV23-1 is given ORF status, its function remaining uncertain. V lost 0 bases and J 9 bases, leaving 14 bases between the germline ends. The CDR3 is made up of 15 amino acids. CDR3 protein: CASSQSYRIYRELFF. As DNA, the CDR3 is TGCGCCAGCAGTCAATCTTATAGAATATACAGGGAGCTGTTTTTT.

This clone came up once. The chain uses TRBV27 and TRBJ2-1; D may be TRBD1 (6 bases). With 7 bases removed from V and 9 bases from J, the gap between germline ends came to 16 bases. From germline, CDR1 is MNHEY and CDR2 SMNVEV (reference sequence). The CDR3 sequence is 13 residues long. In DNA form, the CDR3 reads TGTGCCAGCACGTGGGTACAAGGGGGTGAGCAGTTCTTC. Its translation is CASTWVQGGEQFF.

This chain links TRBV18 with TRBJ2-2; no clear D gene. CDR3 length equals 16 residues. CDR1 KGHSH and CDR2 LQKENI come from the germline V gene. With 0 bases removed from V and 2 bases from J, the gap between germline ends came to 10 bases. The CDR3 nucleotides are TGTGCCAGCTCACCACCGAACACACTAAACACCGGGGAGCTGTTTTTT. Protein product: CASSPPNTLNTGELFF.

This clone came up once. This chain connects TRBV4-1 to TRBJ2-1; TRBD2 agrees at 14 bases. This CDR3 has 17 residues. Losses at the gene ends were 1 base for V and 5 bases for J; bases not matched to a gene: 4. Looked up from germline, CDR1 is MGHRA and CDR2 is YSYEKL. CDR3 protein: CASSQAGTSGGHNEQFF. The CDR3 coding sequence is TGCGCCAGCAGCCAAGCTGGGACTAGCGGGGGCCACAATGAGCAGTTCTTC.

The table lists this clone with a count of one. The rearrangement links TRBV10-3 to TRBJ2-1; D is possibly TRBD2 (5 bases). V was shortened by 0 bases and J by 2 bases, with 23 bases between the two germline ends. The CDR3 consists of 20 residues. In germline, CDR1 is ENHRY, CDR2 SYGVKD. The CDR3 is CAISESNLGEPGYTYNEQFF. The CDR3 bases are TGTGCCATCAGTGAGTCGAACCTTGGGGAACCGGGATATACCTACAATGAGCAGTTCTTC.